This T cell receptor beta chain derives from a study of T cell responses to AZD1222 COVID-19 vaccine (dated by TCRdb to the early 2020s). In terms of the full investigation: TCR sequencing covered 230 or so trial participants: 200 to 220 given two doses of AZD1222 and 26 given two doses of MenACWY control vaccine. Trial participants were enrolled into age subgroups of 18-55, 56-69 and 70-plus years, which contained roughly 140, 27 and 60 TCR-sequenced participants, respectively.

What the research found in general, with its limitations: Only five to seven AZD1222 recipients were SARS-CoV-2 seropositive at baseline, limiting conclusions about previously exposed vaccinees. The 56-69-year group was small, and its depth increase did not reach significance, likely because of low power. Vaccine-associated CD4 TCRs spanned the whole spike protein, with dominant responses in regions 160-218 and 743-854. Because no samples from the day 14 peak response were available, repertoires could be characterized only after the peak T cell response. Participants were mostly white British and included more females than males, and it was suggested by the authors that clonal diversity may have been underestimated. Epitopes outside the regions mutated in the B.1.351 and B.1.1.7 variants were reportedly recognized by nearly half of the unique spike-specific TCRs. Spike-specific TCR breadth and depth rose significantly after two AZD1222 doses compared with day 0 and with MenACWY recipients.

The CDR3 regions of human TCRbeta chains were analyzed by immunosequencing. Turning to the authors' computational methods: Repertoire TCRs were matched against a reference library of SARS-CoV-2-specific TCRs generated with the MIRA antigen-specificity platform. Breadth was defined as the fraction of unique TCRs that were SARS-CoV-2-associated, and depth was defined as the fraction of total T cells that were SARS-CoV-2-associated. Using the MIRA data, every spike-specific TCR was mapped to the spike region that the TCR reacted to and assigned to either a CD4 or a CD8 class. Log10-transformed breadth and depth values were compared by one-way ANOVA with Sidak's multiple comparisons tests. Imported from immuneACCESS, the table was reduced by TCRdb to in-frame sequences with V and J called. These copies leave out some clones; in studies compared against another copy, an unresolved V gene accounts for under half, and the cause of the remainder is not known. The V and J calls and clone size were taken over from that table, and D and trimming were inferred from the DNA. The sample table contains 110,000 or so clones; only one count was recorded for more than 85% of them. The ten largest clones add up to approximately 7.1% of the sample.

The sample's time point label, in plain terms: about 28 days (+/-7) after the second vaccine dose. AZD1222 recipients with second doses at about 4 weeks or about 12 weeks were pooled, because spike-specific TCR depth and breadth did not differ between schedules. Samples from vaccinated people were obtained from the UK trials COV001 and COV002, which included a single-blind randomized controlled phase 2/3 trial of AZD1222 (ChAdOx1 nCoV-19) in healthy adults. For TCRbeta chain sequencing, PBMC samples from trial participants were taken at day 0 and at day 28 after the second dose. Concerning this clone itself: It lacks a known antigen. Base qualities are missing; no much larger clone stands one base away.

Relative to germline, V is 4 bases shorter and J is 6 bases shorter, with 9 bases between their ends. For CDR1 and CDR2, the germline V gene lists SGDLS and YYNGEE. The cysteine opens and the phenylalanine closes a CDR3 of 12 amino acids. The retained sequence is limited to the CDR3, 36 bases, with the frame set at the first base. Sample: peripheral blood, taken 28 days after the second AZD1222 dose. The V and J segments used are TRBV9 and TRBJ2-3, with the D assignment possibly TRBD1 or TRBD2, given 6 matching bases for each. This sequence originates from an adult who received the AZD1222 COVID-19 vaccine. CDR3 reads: CASSLGGDTQYF. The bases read TGTGCCAGCAGCCTGGGGGGCGATACGCAGTATTTT. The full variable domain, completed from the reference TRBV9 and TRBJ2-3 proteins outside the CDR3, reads DSGVTQTPKHLITATGQRVTLRCSPRSGDLSVYWYQQSLDQGLQFLIQYYNGEERAKGNILERFSAQQFPDLHSELNLSSLELGDSALYFCASSLGGDTQYFGPGTRLTVL.